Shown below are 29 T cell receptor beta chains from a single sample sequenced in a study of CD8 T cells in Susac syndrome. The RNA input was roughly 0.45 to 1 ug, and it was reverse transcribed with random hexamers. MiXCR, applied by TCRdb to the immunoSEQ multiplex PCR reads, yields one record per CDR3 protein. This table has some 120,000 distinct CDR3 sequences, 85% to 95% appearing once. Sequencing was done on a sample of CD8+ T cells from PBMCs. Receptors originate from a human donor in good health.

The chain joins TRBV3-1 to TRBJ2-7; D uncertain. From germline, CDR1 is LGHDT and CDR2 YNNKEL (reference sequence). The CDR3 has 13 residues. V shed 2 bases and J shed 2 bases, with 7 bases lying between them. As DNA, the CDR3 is TGTGCCAGCAGCCAAAACCGAGCCTACGAGCAGTACTTC. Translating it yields CASSQNRAYEQYF.

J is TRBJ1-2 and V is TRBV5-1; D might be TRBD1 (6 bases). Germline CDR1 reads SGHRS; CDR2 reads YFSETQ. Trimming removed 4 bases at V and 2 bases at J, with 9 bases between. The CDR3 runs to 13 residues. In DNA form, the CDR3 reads TGCGCCAGCAGCAGAGACAGGAACTATGGCTACACCTTC. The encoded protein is CASSRDRNYGYTF.

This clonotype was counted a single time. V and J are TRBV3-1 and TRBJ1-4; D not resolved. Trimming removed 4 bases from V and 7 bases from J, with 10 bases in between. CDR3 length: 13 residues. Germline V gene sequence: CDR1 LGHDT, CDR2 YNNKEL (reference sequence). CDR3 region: CASSPDGPEKLFF. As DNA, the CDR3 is TGTGCCAGCAGCCCGGACGGACCTGAAAAACTGTTTTTT.

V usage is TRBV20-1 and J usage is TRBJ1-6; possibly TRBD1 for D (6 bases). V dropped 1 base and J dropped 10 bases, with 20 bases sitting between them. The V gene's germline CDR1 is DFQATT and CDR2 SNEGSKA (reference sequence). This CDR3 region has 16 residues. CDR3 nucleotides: TGCAGTGCTAGAGCCCGAGGGACACCATTTAGATCACCCCTCCACTTT. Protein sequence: CSARARGTPFRSPLHF.

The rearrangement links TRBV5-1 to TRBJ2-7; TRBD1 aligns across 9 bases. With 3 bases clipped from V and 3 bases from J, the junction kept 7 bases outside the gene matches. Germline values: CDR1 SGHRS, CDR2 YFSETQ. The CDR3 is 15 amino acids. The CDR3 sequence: CASSYGGTGIYEQYF. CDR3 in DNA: TGCGCCAGCAGCTATGGAGGGACAGGGATCTACGAGCAGTACTTC.

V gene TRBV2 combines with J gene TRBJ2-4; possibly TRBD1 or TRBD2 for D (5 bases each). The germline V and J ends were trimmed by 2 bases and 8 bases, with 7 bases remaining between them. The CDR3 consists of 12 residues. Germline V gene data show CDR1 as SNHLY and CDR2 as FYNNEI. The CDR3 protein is CASSEMGDIQYF. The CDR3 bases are TGTGCCAGCAGTGAAATGGGGGACATTCAGTACTTC.

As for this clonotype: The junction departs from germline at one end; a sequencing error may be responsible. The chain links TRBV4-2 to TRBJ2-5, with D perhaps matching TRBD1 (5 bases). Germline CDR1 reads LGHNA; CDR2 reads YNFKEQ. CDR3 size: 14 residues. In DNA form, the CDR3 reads TGTGCCAGCAGCCAAGTGGACACTCAAGAGGCCCAGTACTTC. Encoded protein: CASSQVDTQEAQYF.

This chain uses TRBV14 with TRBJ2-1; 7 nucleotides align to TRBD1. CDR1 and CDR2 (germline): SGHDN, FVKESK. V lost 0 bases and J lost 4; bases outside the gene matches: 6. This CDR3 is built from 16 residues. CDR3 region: CASSQDSGQVYNEQFF. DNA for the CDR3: TGTGCCAGCAGCCAAGATTCAGGACAGGTGTACAATGAGCAGTTCTTC. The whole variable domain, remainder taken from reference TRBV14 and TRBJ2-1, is EAGVTQFPSHSVIEKGQTVTLRCDPISGHDNLYWYRRVMGKEIKFLLHFVKESKQDESGMPNNRFLAERTGGTYSTLKVQPAELEDSGVYFCASSQDSGQVYNEQFFGPGTRLTVL.

This chain's CDR3 is CASSSSYGGSNEKLFF. CDR3 DNA sequence: TGTGCCAGCAGCTCAAGTTATGGGGGGTCTAATGAAAAACTGTTTTTT. The V call is TRBV7-8, the J call TRBJ1-4; D possibly corresponds to TRBD1 (5 bases). The CDR3 is 16 amino acids. The germline V gene has CDR1 SGHVS and CDR2 FQNEAQ. Trimming pared 4 bases from V and 3 bases from J, leaving 15 bases between.

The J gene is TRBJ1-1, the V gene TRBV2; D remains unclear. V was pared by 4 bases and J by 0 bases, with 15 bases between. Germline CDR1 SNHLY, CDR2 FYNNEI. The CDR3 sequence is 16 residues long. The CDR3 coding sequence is TGTGCCAGCAGTGGAATGGGAGGGAAGGTGAACACTGAAGCTTTCTTT. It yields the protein CASSGMGGKVNTEAFF.

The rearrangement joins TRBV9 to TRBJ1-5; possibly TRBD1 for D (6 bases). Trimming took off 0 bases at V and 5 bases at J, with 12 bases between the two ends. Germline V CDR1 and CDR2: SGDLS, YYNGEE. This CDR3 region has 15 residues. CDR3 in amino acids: CASSVDTGMDQPQHF. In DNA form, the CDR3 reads TGTGCCAGCAGCGTAGACACAGGGATGGATCAGCCCCAGCATTTT.

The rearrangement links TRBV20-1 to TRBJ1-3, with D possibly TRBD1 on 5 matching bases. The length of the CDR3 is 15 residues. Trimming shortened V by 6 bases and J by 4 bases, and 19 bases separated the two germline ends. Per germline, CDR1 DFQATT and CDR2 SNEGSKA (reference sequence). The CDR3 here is CSARAPQGTGNTIYF. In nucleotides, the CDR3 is TGCAGTGCGCGGGCCCCTCAGGGAACCGGAAACACCATATATTTT.

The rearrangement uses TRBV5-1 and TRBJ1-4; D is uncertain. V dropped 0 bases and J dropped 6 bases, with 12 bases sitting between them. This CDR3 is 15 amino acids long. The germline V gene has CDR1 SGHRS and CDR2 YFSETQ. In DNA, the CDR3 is TGCGCCAGCAGCTTGGCCGAAGGGAGAGATGAAAAACTGTTTTTT. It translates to CASSLAEGRDEKLFF. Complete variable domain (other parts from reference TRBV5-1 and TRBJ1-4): KAGVTQTPRYLIKTRGQQVTLSCSPISGHRSVSWYQQTPGQGLQFLFEYFSETQRNKGNFPGRFSGRQFSNSRSEMNVSTLELGDSALYLCASSLAEGRDEKLFFGSGTQLSVL.

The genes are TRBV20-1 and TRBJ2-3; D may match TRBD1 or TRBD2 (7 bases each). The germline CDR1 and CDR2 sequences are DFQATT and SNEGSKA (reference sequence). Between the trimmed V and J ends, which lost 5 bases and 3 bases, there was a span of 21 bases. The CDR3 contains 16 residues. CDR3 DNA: TGCAGTGCTCTAGCAGGGGGGGGCCGTAGAACAGATACGCAGTATTTT. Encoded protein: CSALAGGGRRTDTQYF.

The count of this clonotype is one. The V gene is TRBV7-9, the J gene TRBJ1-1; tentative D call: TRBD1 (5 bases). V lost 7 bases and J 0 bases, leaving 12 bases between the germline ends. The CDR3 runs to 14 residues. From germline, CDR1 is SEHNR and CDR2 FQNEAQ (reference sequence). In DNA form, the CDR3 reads TGTGCCAGCACCATACGGACAATGAACACTGAAGCTTTCTTT. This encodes CASTIRTMNTEAFF.

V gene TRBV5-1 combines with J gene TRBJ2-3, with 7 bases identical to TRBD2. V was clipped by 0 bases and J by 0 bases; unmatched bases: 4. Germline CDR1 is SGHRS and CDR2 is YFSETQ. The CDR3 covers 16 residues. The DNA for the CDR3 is TGCGCCAGCAGCTTGGCGGGCGGGAGTAGCACAGATACGCAGTATTTT. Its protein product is CASSLAGGSSTDTQYF. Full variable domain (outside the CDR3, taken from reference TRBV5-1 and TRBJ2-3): KAGVTQTPRYLIKTRGQQVTLSCSPISGHRSVSWYQQTPGQGLQFLFEYFSETQRNKGNFPGRFSGRQFSNSRSEMNVSTLELGDSALYLCASSLAGGSSTDTQYFGPGTRLTVL.

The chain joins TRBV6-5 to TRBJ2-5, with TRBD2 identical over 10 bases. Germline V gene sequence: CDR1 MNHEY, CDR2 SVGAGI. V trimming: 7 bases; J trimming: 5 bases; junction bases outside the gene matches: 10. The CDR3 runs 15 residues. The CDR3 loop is CASNFLAGAAETQYF. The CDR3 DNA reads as TGTGCCAGCAACTTTCTAGCGGGGGCGGCGGAGACCCAGTACTTC.

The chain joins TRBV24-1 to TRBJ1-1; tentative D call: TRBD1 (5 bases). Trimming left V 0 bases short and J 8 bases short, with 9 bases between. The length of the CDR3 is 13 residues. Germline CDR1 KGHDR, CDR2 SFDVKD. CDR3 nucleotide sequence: TGTGCCACCAGTGATTTGGAGGGGAGGGAAGCTTTCTTT. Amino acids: CATSDLEGREAFF.

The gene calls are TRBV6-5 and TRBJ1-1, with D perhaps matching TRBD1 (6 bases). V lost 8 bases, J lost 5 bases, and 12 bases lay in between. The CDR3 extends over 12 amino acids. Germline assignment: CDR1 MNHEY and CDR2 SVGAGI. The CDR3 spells CASYRVDTEAFF. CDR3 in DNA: TGTGCCAGCTACAGGGTAGATACTGAAGCTTTCTTT.

The CDR3 loop reads CASSQQPLSNQPQHF. The CDR3 region has the DNA TGTGCCAGCAGCCAGCAGCCTCTTAGCAATCAGCCCCAGCATTTT. This chain uses TRBV3-1 with TRBJ1-5, with D uncertain. Germline assignment: CDR1 LGHDT and CDR2 YNNKEL (reference sequence). There are 15 residues in the CDR3. The ends were cut back, 3 bases at V and 0 bases at J, with 9 bases in the middle.

The CDR3 sequence: CSSGVNTEAFF. The CDR3 bases are TGCAGCTCCGGGGTGAACACTGAAGCTTTCTTT. The chain joins TRBV29-1 to TRBJ1-1; D is ambiguous. The CDR3 is 11 residues long. Trimming left V 8 bases short and J 0 bases short, with 7 bases between. Germline V lookup: CDR1 SQVTM, CDR2 ANQGSEA.

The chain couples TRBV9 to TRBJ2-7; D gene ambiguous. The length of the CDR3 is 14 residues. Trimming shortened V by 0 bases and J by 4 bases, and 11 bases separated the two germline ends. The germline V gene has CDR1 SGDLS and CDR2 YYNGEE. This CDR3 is CASSVAKGPYEQYF. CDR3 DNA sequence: TGTGCCAGCAGCGTAGCTAAGGGTCCATACGAGCAGTACTTC.

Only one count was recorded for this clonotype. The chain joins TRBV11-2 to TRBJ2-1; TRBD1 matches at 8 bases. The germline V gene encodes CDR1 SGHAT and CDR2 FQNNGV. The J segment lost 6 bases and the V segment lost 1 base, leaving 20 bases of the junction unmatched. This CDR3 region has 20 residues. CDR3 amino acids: CASSLVAVQGAGLPLNEQFF. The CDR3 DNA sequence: TGTGCCAGCAGCTTAGTAGCGGTGCAGGGGGCAGGACTACCTCTCAATGAGCAGTTCTTC.

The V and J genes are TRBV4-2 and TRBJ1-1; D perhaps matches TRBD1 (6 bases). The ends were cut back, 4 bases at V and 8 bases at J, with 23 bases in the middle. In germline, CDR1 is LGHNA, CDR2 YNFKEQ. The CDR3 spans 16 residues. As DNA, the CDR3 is TGTGCCAGCAGCCTCCCCGGGGGCTTTACCGAGGGAGAAGCTTTCTTT. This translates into CASSLPGGFTEGEAFF.

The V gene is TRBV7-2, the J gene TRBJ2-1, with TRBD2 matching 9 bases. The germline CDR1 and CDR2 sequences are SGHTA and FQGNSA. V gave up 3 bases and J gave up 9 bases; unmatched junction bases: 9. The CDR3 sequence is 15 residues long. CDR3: CASSFLAGSVVEQFF. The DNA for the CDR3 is TGTGCCAGCAGCTTCCTAGCGGGGAGTGTGGTTGAGCAGTTCTTC.

The CDR3 loop is CASSLRAKGQPQHF. CDR3 coding DNA: TGTGCCAGCAGCTTGCGGGCCAAGGGGCAGCCCCAGCATTTT. The chain combines TRBV5-6 with TRBJ1-5, with D possibly being TRBD1 (5 bases). Germline V gene lookup returns CDR1 SGHDT and CDR2 YYEEEE. The CDR3 is 14 residues long. Trimming shortened V by 1 base and J by 7 bases, and 12 bases separated the two germline ends.

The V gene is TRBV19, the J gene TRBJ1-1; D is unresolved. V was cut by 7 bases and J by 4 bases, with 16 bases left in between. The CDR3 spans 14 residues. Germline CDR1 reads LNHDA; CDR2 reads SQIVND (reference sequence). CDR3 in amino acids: CASIKGRASTEAFF. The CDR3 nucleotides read TGTGCCAGTATTAAGGGTAGGGCAAGCACTGAAGCTTTCTTT.

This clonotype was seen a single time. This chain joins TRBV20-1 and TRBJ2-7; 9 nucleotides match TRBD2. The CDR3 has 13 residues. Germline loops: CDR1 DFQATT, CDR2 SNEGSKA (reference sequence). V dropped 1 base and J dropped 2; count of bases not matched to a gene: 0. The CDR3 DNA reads TGCAGTGCTAGAGGACTAGCGGCCTACGAGCAGTACTTC. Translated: CSARGLAAYEQYF.

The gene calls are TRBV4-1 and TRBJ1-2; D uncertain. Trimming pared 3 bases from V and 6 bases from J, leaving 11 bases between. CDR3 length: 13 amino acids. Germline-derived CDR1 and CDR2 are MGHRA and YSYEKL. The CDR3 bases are TGCGCCAGCAGCCACCCCGCAGGAGATGGCTACACCTTC. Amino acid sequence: CASSHPAGDGYTF.